This is a list of T cell receptor beta chains from one sample in a study of human T cells and chemical hapten exposure. TCRdb used MiXCR to reprocess the RACE reads, holding one entry per CDR3 protein. Of about 110,000 distinct CDR3 sequences listed, about a tenth were seen once; the top ten hold 2.5% to 3.5%. Sequences were derived from whole blood, sampled in connection with sensitization to the hapten diphenylcyclopropenone (DPC). The receptors shown here come from a woman aged 40-49 years with alopecia areata. Some clones in this sample may be carry-over from other donors' samples. The CDR3 runs from the conserved cysteine through the conserved F or W. A D gene is named only where the DNA matches it firmly. Clone size is given for some rows only: seen once, a few or many times, or a class if the clone is expanded.

d_call j_call v_call clone_size cdr3_nt cdr3_aa
NA TRBJ2-1 TRBV7-2 many TGTGCCAGCAGCTCCGACACCGGGAGTCTCATAAGCTCCTACAATGAGCAGTTCTTC CASSSDTGSLISSYNEQFF
NA TRBJ1-2 TRBV7-2 few TGTGCCAGCAGCTTAGGCTCTGCGGAAGGAGGCTACACCTTC CASSLGSAEGGYTF
NA TRBJ1-4 TRBV4-1 NA TGCGCCAGCAGCCCACCCCAAGGACTGGGGATGAGGGAAAAACTGTTTTTT CASSPPQGLGMREKLFF
TRBD2 TRBJ2-1 TRBV28 few TGTGCCAGCAGTTTAAGCGGGGGGGCGTATGAGCAGTTCTTC CASSLSGGAYEQFF
NA TRBJ2-6 TRBV25-1 few TGTGCCAGCAGTGGCCCGGGAAGGACTGGGGCCAACGTCCTGACTTTC CASSGPGRTGANVLTF
NA TRBJ2-1 TRBV29-1 NA TGCAGCGTTGATAATCGGTTTGAGCAGTTCTTC CSVDNRFEQFF
NA TRBJ1-1 TRBV6-5 many TGTGCCAGCACCTCGGGGCTCGGGGCGAGGACTGAAGCTTTCTTT CASTSGLGARTEAFF
TRBD1 TRBJ2-5 TRBV15 NA TGTGCCACCAGCAGAGAACCGGGACAGGGGAGCGAGACCCAGTACTTC CATSREPGQGSETQYF
NA TRBJ1-2 TRBV27 few TGTGCCAGCAGTTTAGGGCAGTTTGGCTATGGCTACACCTTC CASSLGQFGYGYTF
TRBD2 TRBJ2-5 TRBV3-1 NA TGTGCCAGCAGCCAAGCGGGGGGGTCGGAGACCCAGTACTTC CASSQAGGSETQYF
TRBD2 TRBJ2-7 TRBV27 NA TGTGCCAGCAGTTTATACGCTAGCGGGGGCAACGAGCAGTACTTC CASSLYASGGNEQYF
NA TRBJ2-1 TRBV7-8 few TGTGCCAGCAGCACTCGGGGACTCCAGTACAATGAGCAGTTCTTC CASSTRGLQYNEQFF
NA TRBJ2-7 TRBV14 NA TGTGCCAGCAGCCCCGCACCACCCGGGACGTGGGCTTACGAGCAGTACTTC CASSPAPPGTWAYEQYF
NA TRBJ2-5 TRBV27 few TGTGCCAGCAGTTTTGCCGGGACTGACGGGACCCAGTACTTC CASSFAGTDGTQYF
NA TRBJ1-5 TRBV3-1 NA TGTGCCAGCAGCCAAGAGAAGCAGCCCCAGCATTTT CASSQEKQPQHF
NA TRBJ2-5 TRBV4-1 many TGCGCCAGCAGCCAAGCCCACAGCCCCCAAGAGACCCAGTACTTC CASSQAHSPQETQYF
NA TRBJ1-3 TRBV12-5 once TGTGCTAGTGGTTTGGATCAGGGAGCTGAAAACACCATATATTTT CASGLDQGAENTIYF
TRBD2 TRBJ2-1 TRBV6-2/TRBV6-3 few TGTGCCAGCAGTCGGAGCGGGGCCCCCTACAATGAGCAGTTCTTC CASSRSGAPYNEQFF
NA TRBJ2-7 TRBV4-1 NA TGCGCCAGCAGCCAGCCGGACAAGGCCTACGAGCAGTACTTC CASSQPDKAYEQYF
NA TRBJ2-4 TRBV7-2 NA TGTGCCAGCAGCTCCCCTTTGGGGGGGCTAGCCAAAAACATTCAGTACTTC CASSSPLGGLAKNIQYF
NA TRBJ1-2 TRBV5-6 few TGTGCCAGCAGCTTGAAGCCAGGCGCCAACTATGGCTACACCTTC CASSLKPGANYGYTF
TRBD1 TRBJ1-5 TRBV7-9 many TGTGCCAGCAGCTCACAGGGGGACGATCAGCCCCAGCATTTT CASSSQGDDQPQHF
NA TRBJ2-5 TRBV29-1 few TGCAGCGTGGGCTACCTCCAAGAGACCCAGTACTTC CSVGYLQETQYF
NA TRBJ1-5 TRBV7-2 many TGTGCCAGCAGCCCCGGGGCAGTTAGCAATCAGCCCCAGCATTTT CASSPGAVSNQPQHF
NA TRBJ2-4 TRBV3-1 NA TGTGCCAGCAGCCAAACGGGGAGAAACATTCAGTACTTC CASSQTGRNIQYF
NA TRBJ2-5 TRBV6-5 NA TGTGCCAGCAGTTACTCCCAGGGCAGCCAAGAGACCCCGTACTTC CASSYSQGSQETPYF
NA TRBJ2-7 TRBV12-3/TRBV12-4 few TGTGCCAGCAGTTTACAGGGGATCGCCTACGAGCAGTACTTC CASSLQGIAYEQYF
NA TRBJ1-1 TRBV12-3/TRBV12-4 NA TGTGCCAGCAGTTTGAGCGGCAGGGAGAACACTGAAGCTTTCTTT CASSLSGRENTEAFF
NA TRBJ2-7 TRBV29-1 few TGCAGCGTTGAGGGAACCGGGGACGAGCAGTACTTC CSVEGTGDEQYF
TRBD1 TRBJ2-5 TRBV20-1 NA TGCAGTGCTGTAACAGGGGGAAGCCAAGAGACCCAGTACTTC CSAVTGGSQETQYF
NA TRBJ1-5 TRBV5-8 many TGTGCCAGCAGCTTGGGTGGGGGGTGGAATCAGCCCCAGCATTTT CASSLGGGWNQPQHF
NA TRBJ1-2 TRBV6-5 many TGTGCCAGCAGTTCTGAGACTACGGCCTACACCTTC CASSSETTAYTF
TRBD2 TRBJ2-5 TRBV11-2 many TGTGCCAGCAGGGAGGGGAGGGCAGAGACCCAGTACTTC CASREGRAETQYF
TRBD2 TRBJ2-7 TRBV12-3/TRBV12-4 many TGTGCCAGCAGACTGAGCGGGGGGGCCTACGAGCAGTACTTC CASRLSGGAYEQYF
NA TRBJ2-3 TRBV7-2 NA TGTGCCAGCAGCTTAGGAGGGGTTAGCACAGATACGCAGTATTTT CASSLGGVSTDTQYF
TRBD2 TRBJ2-1 TRBV7-9 NA TGTGCCAGCAGAGGAGCGGGGCATTACAATGAGCAGTTCTTC CASRGAGHYNEQFF
NA TRBJ2-7 TRBV5-1 NA TGCGCCAGCAGCTCGGGACATAGAACCTACGAGCAGTACTTC CASSSGHRTYEQYF
NA TRBJ1-5 TRBV7-2 few TGTGCCAGCAGCTTAAGGGGGAATAGCAATCAGCCCCAGCATTTT CASSLRGNSNQPQHF
TRBD2 TRBJ2-2 TRBV6-1 NA TGTGCCAGCATTCTCGCCCTAGCGGGGGGATCGAACACCGGGGAGCTGTTTTTT CASILALAGGSNTGELFF
NA TRBJ1-2 TRBV7-9 few TGTGCCAGCAGCTTAGGGGGCAGGTGGGAAGATGGCTACACCTTC CASSLGGRWEDGYTF
NA TRBJ2-7 TRBV7-6 NA TGTGCCAGCAGCTTAGACGTAAACTCCTACGAGCAGTACTTC CASSLDVNSYEQYF
TRBD2 TRBJ2-3 TRBV2 many TGTGCCAGCAGTGACCCCCTAGCGGGGAACACAGATACGCAGTATTTT CASSDPLAGNTDTQYF
NA TRBJ2-5 TRBV28 few TGTGCCAGCAGCCCCCCGGCCAGGGTTGGTCAAGAGACCCAGTACTTC CASSPPARVGQETQYF
NA TRBJ1-5 TRBV6-2/TRBV6-3 NA TGTGCCAGCAGTTTCGGACAAGTTAGGTATCAGCCCCAGCATTTT CASSFGQVRYQPQHF
NA TRBJ2-1 TRBV20-1 NA TGCAGTGCCAAGCGTCCGGGGAGCCCCTACAATGAGCAGTTCTTC CSAKRPGSPYNEQFF
NA TRBJ2-7 TRBV4-2 NA TGTGCCAGTAGCCAAGGGGGAGAAAACGAGCAGTACTTC CASSQGGENEQYF
NA TRBJ2-3 TRBV7-6 NA TGTGCCAGCAGCTTAATTGCGAGCACAGATACGCAGTATTTT CASSLIASTDTQYF
NA TRBJ1-5 TRBV28 many TGTGCCAGCAACCCCGGGGGGCAAATGCCCCAGCATTTT CASNPGGQMPQHF
NA TRBJ2-2 TRBV10-3 many TGTGCCATCAGTGAACGGGATCCGAACACCGGGGAGCTGTTTTTT CAISERDPNTGELFF
TRBD1 TRBJ1-1 TRBV12-3/TRBV12-4 NA TGTGCCAGCACCTTACCGGACAGGCTGTGGACTGAAGCTTTCTTT CASTLPDRLWTEAFF
TRBD2 TRBJ2-1 TRBV7-9 few TGTGCCAGCAGCCCGGGGGGGAGCTCCTACAATGAGCAGTTCTTC CASSPGGSSYNEQFF
NA TRBJ2-5 TRBV6-4 few TGTGCCAGCAGCGATGACCCCGGAGAGACCCAGTACTTC CASSDDPGETQYF
TRBD1 TRBJ2-1 TRBV7-9 NA TGTGCCAGCAGCTGGGACAGCCTAGACTACAATGAGCAGTTCTTC CASSWDSLDYNEQFF